This T cell receptor beta chain originates from a study of T cell repertoires in cytomegalovirus infection. As for the study in general: Through public TCR beta signatures, both CMV infection and matching HLA type were indicated.

Study-wide points: Dominant in the ex vivo response were TCR beta clonotypes restricted by HLA-C and specific for CMV. Cumulative public TCR beta family frequency identified carriers of CMV plus the relevant HLA.

TCRdb fed the reads into MiXCR, producing one record per CDR3 protein. The sample lists 350,000 to 550,000 distinct CDR3 sequences, roughly 30% occurring once. This CDR3 contains 15 residues. Germline lookup yields CDR1 SGHRS and CDR2 YFSETQ. The V end lost 5 bases, the J end lost 0 bases, and 13 bases lay between the germline ends. Turning to this clonotype: No antigen is known for it.

The gene calls are TRBV5-1 and TRBJ2-3, with D possibly TRBD1 on 5 matching bases. Specimen: PBMCs. The sequence was collected from a human donor in good health (CMV status not recorded). Some clones in this sample may be carry-over from other donors' samples. This CDR3 is CASRTDRPSTDTQYF. The CDR3 region has the DNA TGCGCCAGCAGGACCGACAGACCTAGCACAGATACGCAGTATTTT. The entire variable domain, with the rest obtained from reference TRBV5-1 and TRBJ2-3, is as follows: KAGVTQTPRYLIKTRGQQVTLSCSPISGHRSVSWYQQTPGQGLQFLFEYFSETQRNKGNFPGRFSGRQFSNSRSEMNVSTLELGDSALYLCASRTDRPSTDTQYFGPGTRLTVL.